This entry concerns a single T cell receptor (beta chain). This clone was observed a single time. Its antigen is still unknown. Base qualities are not recorded, but no much larger clone differs from it by a single base. The CDR3 holds 11 amino acids from the cysteine to the phenylalanine. CDR3 DNA only is kept here, 33 bases in frame from base 1. The junction shows trimming of 5 bases on V and 9 bases on J, plus 8 bases between the germline ends. Taken from the germline V gene, the CDR1 and CDR2 loops are MDHEN and SYDVKM. The CDR3 regions of human TCRbeta chains were subjected to immunosequencing. On the study's bioinformatics: TCRs in the repertoires were matched against a reference library of SARS-CoV-2-specific TCRs that had been generated with the MIRA antigen-specificity platform. Breadth was defined as the fraction of unique TCRs that were SARS-CoV-2-associated. Depth was defined as the fraction of total T cells that were SARS-CoV-2-associated. Using the MIRA data, each spike-specific TCR was mapped to the spike region that the TCR reacts to and placed in a CD4 or CD8 class. Log10-transformed breadth and depth values were compared by one-way ANOVA with Sidak's multiple comparisons tests. TCRdb retrieved this table from immuneACCESS and kept in-frame rearrangements only. Not all clones are present; in checked studies, unresolved V genes account for under half, and no reason is known for the remainder. The V and J calls and clone size come from that table; D and trimming were worked out from the DNA. For this sample the table gives over 90,000 clones, of which about 88% were detected only once. About 5% of the sample comes from the top ten.

The time point label here, explained by the study, means: baseline before first vaccination. Samples from vaccinated people were obtained from the UK trials COV001 and COV002, which included a single-blind randomized controlled phase 2/3 trial of AZD1222 (ChAdOx1 nCoV-19) in healthy adults. For TCRbeta chain sequencing, PBMC samples were collected from trial participants at day 0 and at day 28 after the second dose. The entry originates in a study of T cell responses to AZD1222 COVID-19 vaccine (dated by TCRdb to about 2021). With regard to the full study: AZD1222 recipients with second doses at about 4 weeks or about 12 weeks were pooled, because spike-specific TCR depth and breadth did not differ between schedules. Trial participants were enrolled by age into subgroups of 18-55, 56-69 and 70-plus years, and around 150, 28 and 57 TCR-sequenced participants, respectively, were included in these subgroups. TCR sequencing was performed for 230 to 250 trial participants, of whom around 210 were given two doses of AZD1222 and around 25 were given two doses of MenACWY control vaccine.

General conclusions and limits of the study: The vaccine-associated CD4 TCRs covered the entire spike protein, and the dominant responses fell in regions 160-218 and 743-854. In the small 56-69-year group, the increase in depth fell short of significance, most likely because of low power. A significant rise in spike-specific TCR breadth and depth was observed after two AZD1222 doses relative to day 0 and relative to MenACWY recipients. Conclusions about previously exposed vaccinees are limited, since just a handful of AZD1222 recipients were seropositive for SARS-CoV-2 at baseline. Participants were mostly white British and included more females than males, and it was suggested by the authors that clonal diversity may have been underestimated. Nearly half of unique spike-specific TCRs reportedly recognized epitopes outside regions mutated in the B.1.351 and B.1.1.7 variants. No day 14 peak-response samples were available, so repertoires were characterized only after the peak T cell response.

The sample here was peripheral blood, taken on day 0 of AZD1222 vaccination. The sequence came from an adult in good health. This receptor chain uses TRBV28 and TRBJ1-5, with no confidently assigned D gene. The nucleotides read TGTGCCAGCAGTCAACTATGGCCCCAGCATTTT. The encoded protein is CASSQLWPQHF.